A single sample is the source of the 31 T cell receptor beta chains below, sequenced in a study of cytomegalovirus exposure and HLA in healthy donors. Use of 60 Vbeta and 13 Jbeta primers characterized the PCR. Only in-frame clones appear in the TCRdb table, and some are missing; sequencing was by immunoSEQ multiplex PCR. Of some 74,000 clones listed, 60% to 75% are singletons. Sample: PBMCs. The receptors here all came from a man aged 40-50 years in good health and CMV-seropositive.

This rearrangement joins TRBV4-3 to TRBJ2-2; TRBD1 is a possible D gene (5 bases). Germline V gives CDR1 LGHNA, CDR2 YSLEER. The germline V and J ends were trimmed by 5 bases and 1 base, with 17 bases remaining between them. The CDR3 contains 17 residues. The CDR3 region is CASSSTRLTGNTGELFF. CDR3 in DNA: TGCGCCAGCAGCTCAACCCGCCTTACAGGGAACACCGGGGAGCTGTTTTTT.

The chain employs TRBV5-1 and TRBJ2-6; tentative D call: TRBD1 (6 bases). The V gene's germline CDR1 is SGHRS and CDR2 YFSETQ. V was trimmed by 4 bases and J by 0 bases, leaving 14 bases between them. This CDR3 contains 17 residues. This chain's CDR3 is CASSRDIETSGANVLTF. The CDR3 bases are TGCGCCAGCAGCCGGGACATCGAAACCTCTGGGGCCAACGTCCTGACTTTC.

In DNA form, the CDR3 reads TGTGCCAGCAGTTACTCGACGGGGAGGCAGCCCCAGCATTTT. Amino acids: CASSYSTGRQPQHF. The chain is built from TRBV6-5 and TRBJ1-5; D not certain. Germline V gene lookup returns CDR1 MNHEY and CDR2 SVGAGI. The CDR3 length is 14 residues. Trimming pared 0 bases from V and 7 bases from J, leaving 10 bases between.

This chain links TRBV6-1 with TRBJ1-2; possible D gene TRBD1, 5 bases. The CDR3 runs 14 residues. Germline V gene lookup returns CDR1 MNHNS and CDR2 SASEGT. Trimming removed 7 bases at V and 8 bases at J, with 20 bases between. CDR3 region: CASTPKTGSRGYTF. Here the CDR3 DNA reads TGTGCCAGCACTCCAAAAACAGGCTCCAGGGGCTACACCTTC.

The chain has TRBV9 and TRBJ2-6, with D perhaps TRBD1 (5 bases). CDR1 and CDR2 from the germline V gene are SGDLS and YYNGEE. The CDR3 sequence is 16 residues long. Trimming took 3 bases from V and 1 from J, leaving 11 bases between them. The CDR3 region is CASSAGQESGANVLTF. The CDR3 DNA follows: TGTGCCAGCAGCGCAGGACAAGAATCTGGGGCCAACGTCCTGACTTTC.

Only a few counts were recorded for this clone. The chain recombines TRBV30 with TRBJ1-4; D is possibly TRBD1 (6 bases). Looked up from germline, CDR1 is GTSNPN and CDR2 is SVGIG (reference sequence). V was trimmed by 0 bases and J by 8 bases, leaving 13 bases between them. The CDR3 spans 14 residues. CDR3 in amino acids: CAWSVRGAGEKLFF. The CDR3 nucleotides are TGTGCCTGGAGTGTCCGGGGGGCTGGGGAAAAACTGTTTTTT.

The V and J genes are TRBV28 and TRBJ1-4; D uncertain. Trimming took off 8 bases at V and 0 bases at J, with 13 bases between the two ends. Looked up from germline, CDR1 is MDHEN and CDR2 is SYDVKM. The CDR3 consists of 15 residues. CDR3 sequence reads: CASRGRLATNEKLFF. Here the CDR3 DNA reads TGTGCCAGCCGTGGGCGCCTTGCAACTAATGAAAAACTGTTTTTT. The full variable domain, with the rest looked up from reference TRBV28 and TRBJ1-4, is DVKVTQSSRYLVKRTGEKVFLECVQDMDHENMFWYRQDPGLGLRLIYFSYDVKMKEKGDIPEGYSVSREKKERFSLILESASTNQTSMYLCASRGRLATNEKLFFGSGTQLSVL.

This clone was seen just once. The V call is TRBV28, the J call TRBJ2-1; TRBD2 matches at 9 bases. Germline CDR1 is MDHEN and CDR2 is SYDVKM. V trimming: 3 bases; J trimming: 4 bases; junction bases outside the gene matches: 4. The CDR3 covers 15 residues. The CDR3 reads CASSLSSGVYNEQFF. Written as DNA, the CDR3 is TGTGCCAGCAGTTTGTCTAGCGGGGTTTACAATGAGCAGTTCTTC. Based on the CDR3 plus reference TRBV28 and TRBJ2-1, the full variable domain is DVKVTQSSRYLVKRTGEKVFLECVQDMDHENMFWYRQDPGLGLRLIYFSYDVKMKEKGDIPEGYSVSREKKERFSLILESASTNQTSMYLCASSLSSGVYNEQFFGPGTRLTVL.

With regard to this clone: At one boundary the junction diverges from the germline segment, which might be a read error. The sample carries other DNA sequences with the same CDR3. This sequence joins TRBV5-6 and TRBJ2-7, with 7 nucleotides matching TRBD1. This CDR3 is built from 11 residues. Germline CDR1 and CDR2: SGHDT and YYEEEE. The CDR3 here is CASSLGQIWYF. In DNA, the CDR3 is TGTGCCAGCAGTTTGGGACAGATTTGGTACTTC.

The V call is TRBV27, the J call TRBJ2-3; 9 bases align to TRBD1. Trimming cost V 6 bases and J 2 bases; bases outside gene matches: 9. The CDR3 runs 16 residues. Germline CDR1 MNHEY, CDR2 SMNVEV (reference sequence). As DNA, the CDR3 is TGTGCCAGCAGGGGCCGGGACAGGGTTTCCACAGATACGCAGTATTTT. This gives the protein CASRGRDRVSTDTQYF.

V gene TRBV11-3 combines with J gene TRBJ1-6; TRBD1 is a possible D gene (5 bases). This CDR3 has 15 residues. CDR1 SGHNT and CDR2 YENEEA come from the germline V gene. The V and J ends lost 3 bases and 3 bases respectively, with 9 bases between them. The CDR3 DNA reads TGTGCCAGCAGCTTGCGAGACAGCTATAATTCACCCCTCCACTTT. Translation: CASSLRDSYNSPLHF.

The chain joins TRBV7-2 to TRBJ1-5; D gene uncertain. CDR1 and CDR2 from the germline V gene are SGHTA and FQGNSA. V lost 1 base to trimming and J lost 7 bases, with 17 bases between them. CDR3 length: 16 residues. The CDR3: CASSLGRQVWEQPQHF. In DNA, the CDR3 is TGTGCCAGCAGCTTAGGCAGGCAGGTGTGGGAGCAGCCCCAGCATTTT.

The table lists this clone with a few counts. The CDR3 protein is CASSPGGGKRNGYTF. The CDR3 nucleotides read TGTGCCAGCAGTCCTGGGGGAGGGAAGAGGAATGGCTACACCTTC. The chain combines TRBV28 with TRBJ1-2; maybe TRBD1 (5 bases). The CDR3 contains 15 residues. CDR1 and CDR2 (germline): MDHEN, SYDVKM. Trimming took off 5 bases at V and 6 bases at J, with 19 bases between the two ends.

Only a few counts were recorded for this clone. The V and J genes are TRBV5-1 and TRBJ2-1; a weak D match, TRBD1 (7 bases). Germline V gene data show CDR1 as SGHRS and CDR2 as YFSETQ. This CDR3 is built from 20 residues. With 3 bases removed from V and 3 bases from J, the gap between germline ends came to 28 bases. The CDR3 spells CASSWAAPNRGTAGYNEQFF. CDR3 coding DNA: TGCGCCAGCAGCTGGGCGGCCCCGAACCGGGGGACAGCGGGCTACAATGAGCAGTTCTTC.

The chain has TRBV7-2 and TRBJ2-7, with D possibly being TRBD2 (7 bases). The CDR3 is 16 amino acids. The V gene's germline CDR1 is SGHTA and CDR2 FQGNSA. Between the trimmed V and J ends, which lost 1 base and 6 bases, there was a span of 19 bases. The CDR3 here is CASSLGGGRGVTEQYF. CDR3 in DNA: TGTGCCAGCAGCTTAGGAGGGGGGAGGGGGGTCACCGAGCAGTACTTC.

Here the CDR3 reads CASSLTAYEQYF. DNA of the CDR3: TGTGCCAGCAGCTTAACAGCCTACGAGCAGTACTTC. V gene TRBV7-2 combines with J gene TRBJ2-7; D is undetermined. Trimming left V 2 bases short and J 2 bases short, with 4 bases between. Germline V lookup: CDR1 SGHTA, CDR2 FQGNSA. The CDR3 totals 12 residues.

The chain recombines TRBV28 with TRBJ1-2, with 7 positions matching TRBD1. The CDR3 covers 14 residues. Germline loops: CDR1 MDHEN, CDR2 SYDVKM. The ends lost 5 bases at V and 1 base at J; junction bases unmatched: 4. The CDR3 reads CASSGTGDNYGYTF. CDR3 sequence (DNA): TGTGCCAGCAGTGGTACAGGGGATAACTATGGCTACACCTTC.

The chain recombines TRBV6-5 with TRBJ2-3; D is unclear. CDR1 is MNHEY, CDR2 SVGAGI, per germline. V was cut by 0 bases and J by 0 bases, with 10 bases left in between. This CDR3 comprises 16 residues. CDR3 nucleotides: TGTGCCAGCAGTTACTCCTGGGCTTCTAGCACAGATACGCAGTATTTT. Amino acids: CASSYSWASSTDTQYF.

This chain joins TRBV5-1 and TRBJ2-1, with D maybe TRBD1 (7 bases). CDR3 length equals 15 residues. Germline V lookup: CDR1 SGHRS, CDR2 YFSETQ. V lost 0 bases to trimming and J lost 6 bases, with 13 bases between them. DNA of the CDR3: TGCGCCAGCAGCTTGGAGGCCCAGGGGGGCAATGAGCAGTTCTTC. It yields the protein CASSLEAQGGNEQFF.

The gene calls are TRBV4-3 and TRBJ1-6; 8 bases line up with TRBD1. The CDR3 spans 15 residues. V shed 2 bases, J shed 6 bases, and the junction held 3 bases outside the gene matches. The germline V gene encodes CDR1 LGHNA and CDR2 YSLEER. CDR3 nucleotides: TGCGCCAGCAGCCAACTTGGACAGGGTAATTCACCCCTCCACTTT. Translating it yields CASSQLGQGNSPLHF.

This clone is a singleton in its sample. The J gene is TRBJ2-1, the V gene TRBV28; a possible D gene is TRBD2 (6 bases). The CDR3 is made up of 13 amino acids. Germline V lookup: CDR1 MDHEN, CDR2 SYDVKM. V lost 6 bases and J lost 6, with 12 bases in between. CDR3 nucleotides: TGTGCCAGCAGCGAGCGGGTCTTCAATGAGCAGTTCTTC. It translates to CASSERVFNEQFF.

This sequence joins TRBV27 and TRBJ1-2; 9 bases match TRBD1. There are 13 residues in the CDR3. Germline V gene data show CDR1 as MNHEY and CDR2 as SMNVEV (reference sequence). J was trimmed by 4 bases and V by 7 bases; bases with no gene match: 4. The DNA for the CDR3 is TGTGCCAGCACCCTGGGACAGGGCTATGGCTACACCTTC. Residues: CASTLGQGYGYTF.

V is TRBV9 and J is TRBJ2-3, with D perhaps matching TRBD2 (5 bases). Trimming left V 7 bases short and J 2 bases short, with 17 bases between. The length of the CDR3 is 15 residues. Germline V gives CDR1 SGDLS, CDR2 YYNGEE. CDR3 region: CASAIRGDYTDTQYF. The CDR3 region has the DNA TGTGCCAGCGCAATAAGAGGAGACTACACAGATACGCAGTATTTT.

This clone was picked up a small number of times. The chain joins TRBV7-9 to TRBJ2-5; possibly TRBD2 for D (6 bases). Looked up from germline, CDR1 is SEHNR and CDR2 is FQNEAQ (reference sequence). V was trimmed by 8 bases and J by 2 bases, leaving 15 bases between them. CDR3 length equals 14 residues. CDR3 coding DNA: TGTGCCAGCCGTGCGTGGCGGGGACAAGAGACCCAGTACTTC. It specifies CASRAWRGQETQYF.

The CDR3 DNA sequence: TGTGCCTGGAGTGTGTTGCCGGGACAGCCCCAGCATTTT. Residues: CAWSVLPGQPQHF. V is TRBV30 and J is TRBJ1-5; D is undetermined. The CDR3 sequence is 13 residues long. The ends were cut back, 0 bases at V and 7 bases at J, with 10 bases in the middle. CDR1 and CDR2 from the germline V gene are GTSNPN and SVGIG (reference sequence). Using reference TRBV30 and TRBJ1-5 for the parts outside the CDR3, the full variable domain is SQTIHQWPATLVQPVGSPLSLECTVEGTSNPNLYWYRQAAGRGLQLLFYSVGIGQISSEVPQNLSASRPQDRQFILSSKKLLLSDSGFYLCAWSVLPGQPQHFGDGTRLSIL.

The chain carries TRBV27 and TRBJ1-2; D is possibly TRBD1 (5 bases). The CDR3 consists of 15 residues. CDR1 is MNHEY, CDR2 SMNVEV, per germline (reference sequence). The ends were cut back, 5 bases at V and 2 bases at J, with 15 bases in the middle. The chain's CDR3 is CASSLRRGENYGYTF. CDR3 in DNA: TGTGCCAGCAGTCTTCGGAGGGGCGAAAACTATGGCTACACCTTC.

Only one count was recorded for this clone. The V and J genes are TRBV7-2 and TRBJ2-3; weak D call: TRBD2 (5 bases). CDR1 SGHTA and CDR2 FQGNSA come from the germline V gene. Trimming cost V 1 base and J 3 bases, with 14 bases left between them. The CDR3 sequence is 16 residues long. The CDR3 coding sequence is TGTGCCAGCAGCTTAGTGTCGGGGTTTCTGACAGATACGCAGTATTTT. Its protein product is CASSLVSGFLTDTQYF. The entire variable domain, with the rest obtained from reference TRBV7-2 and TRBJ2-3, is as follows: GAGVSQSPSNKVTEKGKDVELRCDPISGHTALYWYRQSLGQGLEFLIYFQGNSAPDKSGLPSDRFSAERTGGSVSTLTIQRTQQEDSAVYLCASSLVSGFLTDTQYFGPGTRLTVL.

The chain employs TRBV11-2 and TRBJ2-7; the D gene is possibly TRBD1 (6 bases). Germline CDR1 SGHAT, CDR2 FQNNGV. With 4 bases removed from V and 4 bases from J, the gap between germline ends came to 14 bases. The CDR3 length is 14 residues. The CDR3 here is CASSSQGWGYEQYF. The CDR3 DNA is TGTGCCAGCAGCTCGCAGGGGTGGGGATACGAGCAGTACTTC.

This clone was counted a few times. The gene calls are TRBV9 and TRBJ2-7, with D possibly TRBD1 on 6 matching bases. Germline CDR1 is SGDLS and CDR2 is YYNGEE. Trimming took 2 bases from V and 3 from J, leaving 9 bases between them. CDR3 length: 13 amino acids. CDR3 loop: CASSVRDNYEQYF. CDR3 coding DNA: TGTGCCAGCAGCGTCCGGGACAACTACGAGCAGTACTTC.

CDR3 bases: TGTGCCAGCAGCTTTGAGCTTCGAGGGATTTGCGAGCAGTACTTC. Its protein is CASSFELRGICEQYF. The chain has TRBV12-1 and TRBJ2-7; the DNA was not used to check the table's D call, TRBD2. TRBV12-1 is listed as a pseudogene. The CDR3 covers 15 residues.

The chain recombines TRBV2 with TRBJ1-1, with 11 bases identical to TRBD1. With V trimmed by 8 bases and J by 1 base, 0 bases remained unmatched. This CDR3 spans 13 amino acids. Germline CDR1 is SNHLY and CDR2 is FYNNEI. This CDR3 is CASGQGANTEAFF. The CDR3 bases are TGTGCCAGCGGACAGGGGGCGAACACTGAAGCTTTCTTT. Full variable domain (outside the CDR3, taken from reference TRBV2 and TRBJ1-1): EPEVTQTPSHQVTQMGQEVILRCVPISNHLYFYWYRQILGQKVEFLVSFYNNEISEKSEIFDDQFSVERPDGSNFTLKIRSTKLEDSAMYFCASGQGANTEAFFGQGTRLTVV.